Listed below are T cell receptor beta chains from one sample, sequenced in a study of T cell repertoires in cytomegalovirus infection. MiXCR, run by TCRdb on the reads, gives a single entry per CDR3 protein. Of 200,000 to 300,000 distinct CDR3 sequences listed, approximately 8.3% are singletons. Sequencing was carried out using PBMCs. The receptors were gathered from a human donor in good health (CMV status not recorded). Some clones in this sample may be carry-over from other donors' samples. Both conserved end residues are part of each CDR3. Each record gives: J gene, V gene, D gene, clone size, CDR3 protein, CDR3 DNA. A D gene is named only where the DNA matches it firmly. Some rows have no size entry. The others give once, few or many, or a class for an expanded clone.

TRBJ1-1	TRBV7-2	TRBD1	many	CASSLGQGAGNTEAFF	TGTGCCAGCAGCTTGGGACAGGGAGCTGGGAACACTGAAGCTTTCTTT
TRBJ2-2	TRBV5-1	NA	many	CASSSGHLNTGELFF	TGCGCCAGCAGCTCGGGACACTTGAACACCGGGGAGCTGTTTTTT
TRBJ2-1	TRBV11-3	NA	many	CASNGGRTYNEQFF	TGTGCCAGCAACGGGGGTAGAACCTACAATGAGCAGTTCTTC
TRBJ2-1	TRBV7-2	TRBD2	many	CATRPGLGVGEQFF	TGTGCCACCCGACCGGGACTAGGTGTAGGTGAGCAGTTCTTC
TRBJ1-5	TRBV7-9	TRBD1	many	CASSLDPGQGGHNQPQHF	TGTGCCAGCAGCTTAGATCCGGGACAGGGGGGCCACAATCAGCCCCAGCATTTT
TRBJ1-5	TRBV20-1	TRBD1	many	CSARPAGGNQPQHF	TGCAGTGCTAGACCCGCAGGGGGGAATCAGCCCCAGCATTTT
TRBJ2-1	TRBV7-2	TRBD2	many	CASSSSLGLAGGAYNEQFF	TGTGCCAGCAGCTCATCTCTCGGACTAGCGGGGGGAGCCTACAATGAGCAGTTCTTC
TRBJ1-3	TRBV7-2	TRBD1	many	CASSLIPDRTTGNTIYF	TGTGCCAGCAGCTTAATCCCGGACAGGACGACTGGAAACACCATATATTTT
TRBJ1-5	TRBV28	TRBD1	NA	CASSFFGTGSKGNQPQHF	TGTGCCAGCAGTTTTTTCGGGACAGGGAGCAAGGGCAATCAGCCCCAGCATTTT
TRBJ1-4	TRBV12-3/TRBV12-4	NA	NA	CASRDLRKLFF	TGTGCCAGCAGGGACTTGAGAAAACTGTTTTTT
TRBJ1-1	TRBV7-2	NA	many	CASSRVGSGTEAFF	TGTGCCAGCAGCCGGGTCGGGTCGGGCACTGAAGCTTTCTTT
TRBJ1-4	TRBV7-6	NA	many	CASSLAPDNEKLFF	TGTGCCAGCAGCTTAGCCCCCGATAATGAAAAACTGTTTTTT
TRBJ2-7	TRBV5-1	NA	many	CASSLFPGSREQYF	TGCGCCAGCAGCTTGTTCCCAGGGTCCCGGGAGCAGTACTTC
TRBJ1-1	TRBV6-2/TRBV6-3	NA	many	CASSYSTSPGGTEAFF	TGTGCCAGCAGTTACTCGACGAGCCCGGGAGGGACTGAAGCTTTCTTT
TRBJ2-7	TRBV20-1	TRBD2	NA	CSPSGGPTYEQYF	TGCAGTCCTAGCGGGGGGCCTACCTACGAGCAGTACTTC
TRBJ1-1	TRBV7-2	NA	NA	CASSPHLGLRNTEAFF	TGTGCCAGCAGCCCTCACCTTGGGCTTAGGAACACTGAAGCTTTCTTT
TRBJ1-3	TRBV12-3/TRBV12-4	NA	many	CASSPTGSPGNTIYF	TGTGCCAGCAGTCCTACAGGGTCGCCTGGAAACACCATATATTTT
TRBJ2-7	TRBV9	TRBD2	NA	CASSSSPSGGFTEQYF	TGTGCCAGCAGCTCGTCCCCCAGCGGGGGGTTTACCGAGCAGTACTTC
TRBJ2-1	TRBV9	NA	many	CASSGGTTYNEQFF	TGTGCCAGCAGCGGGGGGACCACTTACAATGAGCAGTTCTTC
TRBJ2-5	TRBV11-2	NA	NA	CASSSTVWELETQYF	TGTGCCAGCAGCTCCACCGTGTGGGAGTTGGAGACCCAGTACTTC
TRBJ1-2	TRBV4-1	NA	NA	CASSQDRGNYGYTF	TGCGCCAGCAGCCAAGATCGGGGCAACTATGGCTACACCTTC
TRBJ2-1	TRBV7-9	NA	many	CASRSVNEQFF	TGTGCCAGCAGGTCCGTAAATGAGCAGTTCTTC
TRBJ1-1	TRBV7-8	NA	many	CASSFSPRRNTEAFF	TGTGCCAGCAGCTTTTCACCCAGGAGGAACACTGAAGCTTTCTTT
TRBJ1-1	TRBV30	NA	many	CAWTQRTLNTEAFF	TGTGCCTGGACCCAAAGGACTCTGAACACTGAAGCTTTCTTT
TRBJ1-3	TRBV18	NA	NA	CASSPNYGNTIYF	TGTGCCAGCTCCCCTAATTACGGAAACACCATATATTTT
TRBJ1-6	TRBV7-2	NA	many	CASSSPPGSNSPLHF	TGTGCCAGCAGCTCCCCTCCAGGTAGCAATTCACCCCTCCACTTT
TRBJ2-2	TRBV7-6	TRBD1	many	CASSLGQVNTGELFF	TGTGCCAGCAGCCTTGGACAGGTGAACACCGGGGAGCTGTTTTTT
TRBJ1-1	TRBV7-3	TRBD1	many	CASSLTGTGNTEAFF	TGTGCCAGCAGTCTTACTGGGACAGGGAACACTGAAGCTTTCTTT
TRBJ1-1	TRBV12-3/TRBV12-4	NA	few	CASRNELLTEAFF	TGTGCCAGCAGGAACGAATTACTTACTGAAGCTTTCTTT
TRBJ2-7	TRBV15	NA	many	CATSRGGNSRDHEQYF	TGTGCCACCAGCAGAGGGGGGAACAGTAGGGATCACGAGCAGTACTTC
TRBJ2-1	TRBV9	TRBD1	NA	CASSVAGTGDNEQFF	TGTGCCAGCAGCGTAGCAGGGACAGGGGACAATGAGCAGTTCTTC
TRBJ2-3	TRBV15	TRBD2	NA	CATSRAPGLATTSRSTDTQYF	TGTGCCACCAGCAGAGCGCCAGGACTAGCGACAACGTCCCGCAGCACAGATACGCAGTATTTT
TRBJ2-7	TRBV11-2	NA	many	CASSLRGGYEQYF	TGTGCCAGCAGCTTAAGGGGGGGCTACGAGCAGTACTTC
TRBJ1-2	TRBV7-2	NA	many	CASSPGDRRGYGYTF	TGTGCCAGCAGCCCCGGGGACCGAAGAGGGTATGGCTACACCTTC
TRBJ1-5	TRBV7-2	NA	many	CASSLGGTRGNQPQHF	TGTGCCAGCAGCTTAGGGGGCACGAGAGGAAATCAGCCCCAGCATTTT
TRBJ1-2	TRBV28	NA	few	CASSPIGGLYGYTF	TGTGCCAGCAGTCCAATCGGTGGTCTCTATGGCTACACCTTC
TRBJ2-1	TRBV20-1	TRBD2	many	CSAGTSGYNEQFF	TGCAGTGCCGGGACTAGCGGGTACAATGAGCAGTTCTTC
TRBJ2-1	TRBV7-2	TRBD1	many	CASSLEGQGYNEQFF	TGTGCCAGCAGCTTAGAGGGACAGGGGTACAATGAGCAGTTCTTC
TRBJ2-7	TRBV7-2	NA	many	CASSLGRTSYEQYF	TGTGCCAGCAGCTTAGGCAGAACCTCCTACGAGCAGTACTTC
TRBJ2-1	TRBV7-6	NA	many	CAVKGGGPYNEQFF	TGTGCCGTAAAGGGGGGGGGGCCCTACAATGAGCAGTTCTTC
TRBJ1-3	TRBV28	NA	once	CASSFRVPGNTIYF	TGTGCCAGCAGTTTCCGTGTTCCCGGAAACACCATATATTTT
TRBJ2-3	TRBV7-2	TRBD2	many	CASSFQAGGGTDTQYF	TGTGCCAGCAGCTTCCAGGCGGGAGGAGGGACAGATACGCAGTATTTT
TRBJ2-2	TRBV6-1	NA	few	CASRATSGAGELFF	TGTGCCAGCAGAGCCACTTCGGGAGCCGGGGAGCTGTTTTTT
TRBJ2-3	TRBV27	TRBD2	NA	CASSVRGGPSTDTQYF	TGTGCCAGCAGTGTCCGGGGGGGGCCTAGCACAGATACGCAGTATTTT
TRBJ1-1	TRBV27	NA	many	CASSSKSDLKAFF	TGTGCCAGCAGTTCAAAGTCGGACTTAAAAGCTTTCTTT
TRBJ2-5	TRBV7-4	TRBD1	NA	CASSSPTGGANVQETQYF	TGTGCCAGCAGCTCGCCTACAGGGGGCGCGAACGTCCAAGAGACCCAGTACTTC
TRBJ2-7	TRBV7-2	NA	many	CASSWQPLYEQYF	TGTGCCAGCAGCTGGCAGCCTCTCTACGAGCAGTACTTC
TRBJ1-1	TRBV12-3/TRBV12-4	NA	few	CASSFKGGDTEAFF	TGTGCCAGCAGTTTTAAGGGGGGAGACACTGAAGCTTTCTTT
TRBJ1-6	TRBV12-3/TRBV12-4	TRBD1	many	CASRGQGYNSPLHF	TGTGCCAGCAGAGGACAGGGGTATAATTCACCCCTCCACTTT
TRBJ1-4	TRBV7-9	TRBD1	many	CASSRDSEANEKLFF	TGTGCCAGCAGCCGGGACAGTGAGGCTAATGAAAAACTGTTTTTT
TRBJ2-7	TRBV20-1	TRBD1	few	CSARDVTGTAYEQYF	TGCAGTGCTAGAGATGTTACCGGGACAGCCTACGAGCAGTACTTC
TRBJ1-2	TRBV4-1	NA	NA	CASSQAMALTTNYGYTF	TGCGCCAGCAGCCAGGCCATGGCATTGACGACTAACTATGGCTACACCTTC
TRBJ1-3	TRBV12-3/TRBV12-4	TRBD1	NA	CASRNPGQVSGNTIYF	TGTGCCAGCAGGAATCCGGGACAGGTCTCTGGAAACACCATATATTTT
TRBJ2-3	TRBV7-2	NA	NA	CASSVVGRTADTQYF	TGTGCCAGCAGCGTCGTGGGGAGGACGGCAGATACGCAGTATTTT
TRBJ1-1	TRBV6-5	NA	few	CASSYTANTEAFF	TGTGCCAGCAGTTATACAGCGAACACTGAAGCTTTCTTT
TRBJ2-3	TRBV6-2/TRBV6-3	NA	many	CASSYFPGPTDTQYF	TGTGCCAGCAGTTACTTCCCGGGACCCACAGATACGCAGTATTTT
TRBJ1-2	TRBV11-2	NA	many	CASSIDRGRGYTF	TGTGCCAGCAGTATAGACCGCGGACGTGGCTACACCTTC
TRBJ2-3	TRBV7-2	NA	many	CASSLRQTDTQYF	TGTGCCAGCAGCTTAAGGCAGACAGATACGCAGTATTTT
TRBJ1-6	TRBV28	NA	many	CASSEGRPLHF	TGTGCCAGCAGTGAGGGGCGACCCCTCCACTTT
TRBJ1-2	TRBV25-1	NA	many	CASSDFYGYTF	TGTGCCAGCAGTGATTTCTATGGCTACACCTTC